This TCR beta chain was recorded in a study of vaccination and CD4 T cells after COVID-19. Overall study results and limits: Clonotypes reactive to SARS-CoV-2 had a median that went up from about 22 to 38, but not significantly.

Treatment here: approximately 9-day PBMC culture with coronavirus spike peptide pools or control peptides (ViraFEST assay). Pre-COVID-19 pandemic sampling (2011-2018) yielded the unexposed donor's CD4+ T cells. CDR1 and CDR2 from the germline V gene are SGHTA and FQGTGA. The CDR3 is made up of 14 amino acids. The germline V and J ends were trimmed by 4 bases and 5 bases, with 14 bases remaining between them. The Oncomine TCR Beta short-read assay sequenced DNA from cultured CD4+ T cells. From cultured CD4+ T cells, genomic DNA was extracted. Using its own MiXCR run on the PCR reads, TCRdb lists one record per CDR3 protein. The profile shows around 10,000 distinct CDR3 sequences, about two fifths of them singletons. Of note for this clonotype: Its antigen is not known.

The clonotype was recovered from a human donor in good health. The rearrangement links TRBV7-3 to TRBJ1-1; tentative D call: TRBD1 (5 bases). Sample: CD4+ T cells from blood, cultured in vitro. The DNA for the CDR3 is TGTGCCAGCAGCTCATCCCAGGGAGCGACTGAAGCTTTCTTT. This encodes CASSSSQGATEAFF.